This T cell receptor beta chain was recorded in a study of cytomegalovirus exposure and HLA in healthy donors. PCR amplification relied on 60 Vbeta primers (plus 13 Jbeta primers). The method was immunoSEQ multiplex PCR; TCRdb's version includes in-frame clones alone and lacks a portion of them. The sample shows tens of thousands of clones, about 66% of them seen only once. Study findings and constraints: The authors later found most CMV-associated TCR beta chains appeared HLA-restricted.

With regard to this clone: Its specificity is not known.

The CDR3 is 15 amino acids. With V trimmed by 0 bases and J by 7 bases, 5 bases remained unmatched. Germline V gene lookup returns CDR1 LGHNA and CDR2 YNFKEQ. The genes are TRBV4-2 and TRBJ1-4; TRBD1 agrees at 7 bases. Sequencing input: PBMCs. The origin of this receptor is a boy aged 5-17 years in good health and CMV-seropositive. CDR3 DNA: TGTGCCAGCAGCCAAGATGGAACAGGGGTTGAAAAACTGTTTTTT. Protein product: CASSQDGTGVEKLFF.